The clone carrying this T cell receptor (beta chain) appeared once. Antigen: not known. The data derive from a study of cytomegalovirus exposure and HLA in healthy donors. Study-level information: Unique TCRs from HLA-typed donors, roughly 87 million of them, were held in an early data release. Notes on the study in general: No immune exposure information besides CMV serostatus was available. The study recorded around 160 TCR beta chains that were cytomegalovirus-associated. In a later analysis, DRB1 alleles had the most associated TCRs; HLA-C alleles the fewest.

PCR was performed using 60 Vbeta and 13 Jbeta primers. Using immunoSEQ multiplex PCR, the repertoire was profiled, and TCRdb retains in-frame clones only, with some absent. The sample holds roughly 70,000 clones; more than 60% are singletons and the top ten take less than 15%. Sequences were obtained from PBMCs. The TCR sequence derives from a male donor in good health and CMV-seropositive.

The CDR3 nucleotides read TGTGCCAGCAGTTACGGTAGCGGGGGGAGCTCCTACGAGCAGTACTTC. Amino acids: CASSYGSGGSSYEQYF. The chain recombines TRBV6-5 with TRBJ2-7; 10 bases map to TRBD2. CDR1 MNHEY and CDR2 SVGAGI come from the germline V gene. CDR3 length equals 16 residues. The junction had 4 bases not matched to a gene; V was cut back by 2 bases and J by 0 bases.